This T cell receptor (beta chain) was recorded in a study of T cell clonotyping in hematopoietic cell transplantation. Study findings and constraints: Recipient TCR diversity dropped after transplant; expanded clonotypes rose from day 30 to 180.

Regarding this clone: The antigen remains undetermined.

Germline values: CDR1 LNHDA, CDR2 SQIVND (reference sequence). V lost 3 bases to trimming and J lost 5 bases, with 10 bases between them. The CDR3 contains 14 residues. TCRdb keeps only in-frame clones here, not all; method: immunoSEQ multiplex PCR. The profile shows nearly 5,500 clones, 85% of them singletons. Noted time point: recipient sample about 28 days before transplant, after cytoreduction. Sample: peripheral blood mononuclear cells, taken before stem cell transplant. This TCR came from a man in his fifties or sixties with acute myeloid leukemia. Some clones in this sample may be carry-over from other donors' samples. The rearrangement links TRBV19 to TRBJ1-4; no clear D. As DNA, the CDR3 is TGTGCCAGTAGTATCGCTGGGGTGAATGAAAAACTGTTTTTT. It yields the protein CASSIAGVNEKLFF.